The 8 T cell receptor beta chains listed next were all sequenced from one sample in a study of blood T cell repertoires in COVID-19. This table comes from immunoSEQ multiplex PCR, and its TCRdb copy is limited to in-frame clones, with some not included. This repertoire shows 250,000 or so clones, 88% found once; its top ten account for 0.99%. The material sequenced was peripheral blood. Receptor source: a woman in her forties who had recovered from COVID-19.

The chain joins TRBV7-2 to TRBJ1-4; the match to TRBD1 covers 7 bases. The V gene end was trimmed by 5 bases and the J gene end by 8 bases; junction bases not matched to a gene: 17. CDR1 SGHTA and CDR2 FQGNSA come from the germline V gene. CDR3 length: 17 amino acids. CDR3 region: CASSPPLGGQPREKLFF. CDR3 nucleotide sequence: TGTGCCAGCAGCCCCCCCCTAGGGGGACAGCCCCGCGAAAAACTGTTTTTT.

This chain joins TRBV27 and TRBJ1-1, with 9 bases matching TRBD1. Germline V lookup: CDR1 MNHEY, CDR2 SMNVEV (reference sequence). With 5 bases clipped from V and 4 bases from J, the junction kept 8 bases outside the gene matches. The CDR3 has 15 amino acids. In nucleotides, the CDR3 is TGTGCCAGCAGTCCACGGACAGGGGTAGTCACTGAAGCTTTCTTT. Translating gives CASSPRTGVVTEAFF.

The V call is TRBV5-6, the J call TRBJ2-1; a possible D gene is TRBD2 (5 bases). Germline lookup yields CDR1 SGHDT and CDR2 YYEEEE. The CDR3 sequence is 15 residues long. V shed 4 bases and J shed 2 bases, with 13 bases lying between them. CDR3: CASSPDPGTYNEQFF. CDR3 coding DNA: TGTGCCAGCAGCCCGGACCCCGGGACCTACAATGAGCAGTTCTTC.

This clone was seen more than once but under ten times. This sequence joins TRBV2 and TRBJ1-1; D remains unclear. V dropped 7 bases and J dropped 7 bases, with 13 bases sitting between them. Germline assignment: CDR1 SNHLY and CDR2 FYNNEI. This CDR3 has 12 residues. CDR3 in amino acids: CASTAGLGEAFF. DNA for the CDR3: TGTGCCAGCACCGCAGGTCTGGGTGAAGCTTTCTTT.

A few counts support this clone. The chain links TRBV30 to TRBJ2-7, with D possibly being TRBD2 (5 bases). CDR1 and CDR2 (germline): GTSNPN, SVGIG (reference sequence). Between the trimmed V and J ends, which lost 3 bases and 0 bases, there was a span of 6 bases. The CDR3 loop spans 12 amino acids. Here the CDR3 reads CAWRGGSYEQYF. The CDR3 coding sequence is TGTGCCTGGAGAGGAGGCTCCTACGAGCAGTACTTC.

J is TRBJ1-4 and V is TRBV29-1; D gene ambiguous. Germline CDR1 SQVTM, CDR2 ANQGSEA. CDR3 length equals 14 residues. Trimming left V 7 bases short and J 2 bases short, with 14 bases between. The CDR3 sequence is CSGGGLGTNEKLFF. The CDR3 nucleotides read TGCAGCGGAGGAGGGTTAGGGACTAATGAAAAACTGTTTTTT.

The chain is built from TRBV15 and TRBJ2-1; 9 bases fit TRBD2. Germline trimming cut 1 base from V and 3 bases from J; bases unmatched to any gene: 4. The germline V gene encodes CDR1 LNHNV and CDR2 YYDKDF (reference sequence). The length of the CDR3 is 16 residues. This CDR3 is CATSRGREGSYNEQFF. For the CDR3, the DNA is TGTGCCACCAGCAGAGGGCGGGAGGGCAGCTACAATGAGCAGTTCTTC.

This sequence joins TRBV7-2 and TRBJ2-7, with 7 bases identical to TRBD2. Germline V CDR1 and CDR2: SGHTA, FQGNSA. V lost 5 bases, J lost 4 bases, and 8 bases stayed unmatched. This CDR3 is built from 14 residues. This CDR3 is CASSPRRGRYEQYF. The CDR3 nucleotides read TGTGCCAGCAGCCCCAGGCGGGGGAGGTACGAGCAGTACTTC.